A selection of T cell receptor beta chains follows, all from one sample in a study of blood T cell repertoires in COVID-19. The table came from immunoSEQ multiplex PCR; TCRdb's copy has only in-frame clones and leaves some out. The sample has around 430,000 clones, around nine tenths seen once. Sequencing was carried out using PBMCs or T cells enriched from blood (not recorded which). All receptors derive from a woman between 50 and 59 years old who had recovered from COVID-19. CDR3s include the opening cysteine and the closing phenylalanine or tryptophan. D genes are given only for firm matches. The size field is filled for only some rows; it gives once, few, many or a size class.

j_gene,v_gene,d_gene,abundance,CDR3nt,CDR3aa
TRBJ1-2,TRBV27,TRBD1,.,TGTGCCAGCAGTTTGAACAGGGGAATAAACTATGGCTACACCTTC,CASSLNRGINYGYTF
TRBJ1-1,TRBV5-1,TRBD1,few,TGCGCCAGCAGCTCTACAGGGGGCGAGGGCACTGAAGCTTTCTTT,CASSSTGGEGTEAFF
TRBJ1-1,TRBV9,.,.,TGTGCCAGCAGCGTAGCTCCGGGGGTTGAAGCTTTCTTT,CASSVAPGVEAFF
TRBJ1-1,TRBV7-8,.,.,TGTGCCAGCAGCTCGAGTGCGGGTGGCGCTTTCTTT,CASSSSAGGAFF
TRBJ2-7,TRBV3-1/TRBV3-2,TRBD1,.,TGTGCCAGCAGCGACGGGACAGGGGGAGAGCAGTACTTC,CASSDGTGGEQYF
TRBJ1-1,TRBV7-9,TRBD1,.,TGTGCCAGCAGCTCACAGGGGTCTGAAGCTTTCTTT,CASSSQGSEAFF
TRBJ2-7,TRBV7-9,TRBD1,.,TGTGCCAGCAGCTTACCGGACAGGGCGTACGAGCAGTACTTC,CASSLPDRAYEQYF
TRBJ1-4,TRBV7-9,TRBD1,.,TGTGCCAGCAACACGATGACAGGGTGGGCAACTAATGAAAAACTGTTTTTT,CASNTMTGWATNEKLFF
TRBJ1-2,TRBV28,TRBD1,.,TGTGCCAGCATTAATACAGGGGTCGGAGGCTACACCTTC,CASINTGVGGYTF
TRBJ2-1,TRBV11-3,TRBD2,.,TGTGCCAGCAGCTTCACGACTAGCGGGGGATACAATGAGCAGTTCTTC,CASSFTTSGGYNEQFF
TRBJ2-1,TRBV4-1,.,.,TGCGCCAGCAGCCAAGGCGTCGCGGATTACAATGAGCAGTTCTTC,CASSQGVADYNEQFF
TRBJ2-7,TRBV11-2,TRBD2,.,TGTGCCAGCAGGCGGGAGGCAGGGTCGAATTACGAGCAGTACTTC,CASRREAGSNYEQYF
TRBJ1-2,TRBV18,.,.,TGTGCCAGCTCACCTGGAGTGGAACGCGTCTATGGCTACACCTTC,CASSPGVERVYGYTF
TRBJ1-1,TRBV7-8,TRBD1,few,TGTGCCAGCAGCTTCAGACAGGGGAACACTGAAGCTTTCTTT,CASSFRQGNTEAFF
TRBJ1-1,TRBV28,TRBD1,.,TGTGCCAGCAACTTCCCGGGACAGGGGTCTGAAGCTTTCTTT,CASNFPGQGSEAFF
TRBJ1-3,TRBV5-4,.,.,TGTGCCAGCAGCCTGGACAGAAGGGGCAACACCATATATTTT,CASSLDRRGNTIYF
TRBJ2-2,TRBV19,.,.,TGTGCCAGTAGTTCCATTTCCGGAGTCGACACCGGGGAGCTGTTTTTT,CASSSISGVDTGELFF
TRBJ2-3,TRBV7-9,.,.,TGTGCCAGCAGCTGGAGACTAGGCGTCTTCACAGATACGCAGTATTTT,CASSWRLGVFTDTQYF
TRBJ1-5,TRBV9,TRBD1,.,TGTGCCAGCAGCGTAGGGGCAGGGGGCTCGTTGCAGCCCCAGCATTTT,CASSVGAGGSLQPQHF
TRBJ2-3,TRBV27,.,.,TGTGCCAGCAGCTCAGGGGAGAATACGCAGTATTTT,CASSSGENTQYF
TRBJ1-2,TRBV19,TRBD1,.,TGTGCTAGTAGCCCGGACAGGGGGGACTATGGCTACACCTTC,CASSPDRGDYGYTF